This T cell receptor (beta chain) derives from a study of identifying expanded T cells in peripheral blood. Findings of the study overall: Differentially abundant clones: 0.95 to 1.5 between replicates, just under 17 at approximately two weeks, approximately 18 at four. Across healthy donors, higher total template counts meant significantly greater approximately 2-week count variance.

Turning to this clone: Its cognate antigen is unknown. At one end, the junction sequence differs from germline, possibly due to a read error.

Assay used: immunoSEQ multiplex PCR; TCRdb lists only in-frame clones, some missing. The data contain tens of thousands of clones, 80% to 90% of them singletons. The CDR3 has 13 residues. Germline CDR1 and CDR2: SGHDT and YYEEEE. The V gene is TRBV5-6, the J gene TRBJ2-7; the D gene is possibly TRBD2 (5 bases). Input material: blood. This clonotype was sampled from a person aged 18 to 70 in good health. The CDR3, as DNA: TGTGCCAGCAGCATCGGAGGCTCCCACGAGCAGTACTTC. Amino acids: CASSIGGSHEQYF. The entire variable domain, with the rest obtained from reference TRBV5-6 and TRBJ2-7, is as follows: DAGVTQSPTHLIKTRGQQVTLRCSPKSGHDTVSWYQQALGQGPQFIFQYYEEEERQRGNFPDRFSGHQFPNYSSELNVNALLLGDSALYLCASSIGGSHEQYFGPGTRLTVT.